This T cell receptor beta chain emerged from a study of blood T cell repertoires in COVID-19. At the level of the study: Samples representing acute and convalescent COVID-19 were sourced from the United States, Italy and Spain. Sample material is recorded as cDNA or gDNA derived from T cells, B-cell-depleted T cells, or PBMCs.

In the original analysis: Estimated nucleated cell counts came from reference gene primer amplification. Clones were read by immunoSEQ multiplex PCR, and TCRdb kept only the in-frame ones, dropping some. V, J and clone size were drawn from that table, and D and trimming were deduced from the DNA. The sample lists about 220,000 clones; around 82% were seen once. Sequencing was carried out using peripheral blood. This sequence originates from a woman in her 70s with acute or convalescent COVID-19.

The CDR3 protein is CASSPGGSTGNTIYF. The CDR3 nucleotides are TGTGCCAGCAGCCCCGGGGGGTCCACTGGAAACACCATATATTTT. This rearrangement joins TRBV9 to TRBJ1-3; TRBD1 is a possible D gene (5 bases). CDR1 and CDR2 from the germline V gene are SGDLS and YYNGEE. V was shortened by 4 bases and J by 2 bases, with 13 bases between the two germline ends. CDR3 length equals 15 residues.